These 8 T cell receptor beta chains share one sample of origin, sequenced in a study of shared clonotypes between healthy human individuals. Repertoires were generated with immunoSEQ multiplex PCR, while TCRdb's copy carries only in-frame clones and drops some. The profile shows about 680,000 clones, 92% of them singletons. CD45RO negativity and positive selection for CCR7 defined naive CD8 cells, a population that excluded terminally differentiated effector memory CD45RA+ cells. The sample consisted of naive CD8+ T cells sorted from blood. Every receptor here comes from a man between 25 and 39 years old in good health.

The V and J genes are TRBV10-3 and TRBJ2-3; D gene uncertain. V dropped 7 bases and J dropped 1 base, with 9 bases sitting between them. Germline CDR1 reads ENHRY; CDR2 reads SYGVKD. The CDR3 consists of 13 residues. CDR3 nucleotide sequence: TGTGCCATCAAAGGATTGGGCACAGATACGCAGTATTTT. Translating gives CAIKGLGTDTQYF.

V gene TRBV6-6 combines with J gene TRBJ2-7; possible D gene TRBD1, 5 bases. Deletions cut 7 bases from V and 3 bases from J, with 7 bases between. There are 11 residues in the CDR3. Germline V lookup: CDR1 MNHNY, CDR2 SVGAGI (reference sequence). The CDR3 bases are TGTGCCAGCACCGACAGCTACGAGCAGTACTTC. Translation: CASTDSYEQYF.

The chain has TRBV6-5 and TRBJ1-2; tentative D call: TRBD1 (6 bases). The CDR3 spans 15 residues. V was shortened by 6 bases and J by 5 bases, with 19 bases between the two germline ends. Germline V gene lookup returns CDR1 MNHEY and CDR2 SVGAGI. Written as DNA, the CDR3 is TGTGCCAGCAGCTCCGGGACAAGGACCCGATATGGCTACACCTTC. Translated: CASSSGTRTRYGYTF.

V is TRBV4-3 and J is TRBJ2-2, with D possibly TRBD2 on 6 matching bases. Germline V CDR1 and CDR2: LGHNA, YSLEER. This CDR3 is 16 amino acids long. Trimming removed 6 bases from V and 3 bases from J, with 17 bases in between. The CDR3 region has the DNA TGCGCCAGCAGGACAGAAATCTGGGGGGACACCGGGGAGCTGTTTTTT. It yields the protein CASRTEIWGDTGELFF.

The chain joins TRBV9 to TRBJ2-7; the match to TRBD2 covers 8 bases. The CDR3 runs 14 residues. Germline loops: CDR1 SGDLS, CDR2 YYNGEE. Trimming took 0 bases from V and 4 from J; bases not matched to a gene: 3. The CDR3 sequence: CASSVAGTSYEQYF. CDR3 nucleotides: TGTGCCAGCAGCGTAGCAGGGACTAGTTACGAGCAGTACTTC.

The chain employs TRBV19 and TRBJ1-5; D might be TRBD1 (5 bases). The CDR3 contains 16 residues. Germline-derived CDR1 and CDR2 are LNHDA and SQIVND (reference sequence). Trimming removed 3 bases from V and 0 bases from J, with 12 bases in between. The CDR3 reads CASSIATGGSNQPQHF. Here the CDR3 DNA reads TGTGCCAGTAGTATCGCAACCGGGGGTAGCAATCAGCCCCAGCATTTT.

The chain carries TRBV29-1 and TRBJ2-3; 9 bases agree with TRBD1. The CDR3 covers 15 residues. The V and J ends lost 3 bases and 3 bases, in that order; junction bases with no gene match: 7. Per germline, CDR1 SQVTM and CDR2 ANQGSEA. CDR3 DNA sequence: TGCAGCGTTGAGCGGACAGGGGTTGGGACAGATACGCAGTATTTT. This codes for CSVERTGVGTDTQYF.

The genes are TRBV6-6 and TRBJ1-5; D ambiguous. Germline V gives CDR1 MNHNY, CDR2 SVGAGI (reference sequence). The germline V and J ends were trimmed by 6 bases and 4 bases, with 10 bases remaining between them. The CDR3 sequence is 13 residues long. CDR3 region: CASSLIENQPQHF. The DNA of the CDR3 is TGTGCCAGCAGCCTGATAGAAAATCAGCCCCAGCATTTT.